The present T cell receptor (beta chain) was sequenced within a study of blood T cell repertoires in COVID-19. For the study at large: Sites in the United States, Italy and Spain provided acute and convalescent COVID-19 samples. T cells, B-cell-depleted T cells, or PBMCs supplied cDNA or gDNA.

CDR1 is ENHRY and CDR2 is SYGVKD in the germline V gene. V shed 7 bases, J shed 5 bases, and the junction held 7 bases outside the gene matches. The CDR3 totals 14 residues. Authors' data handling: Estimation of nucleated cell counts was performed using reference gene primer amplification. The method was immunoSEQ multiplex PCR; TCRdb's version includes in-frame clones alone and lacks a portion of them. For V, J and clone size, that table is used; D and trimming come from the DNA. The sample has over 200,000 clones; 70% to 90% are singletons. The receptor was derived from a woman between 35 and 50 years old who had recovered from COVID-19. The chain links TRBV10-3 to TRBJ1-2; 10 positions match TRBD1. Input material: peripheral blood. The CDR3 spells CAITGQGIGYGYTF. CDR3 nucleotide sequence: TGTGCCATCACGGGACAGGGGATTGGGTATGGCTACACCTTC.